A single sample gave rise to the 5 T cell receptor beta chains below, sequenced in a study of T cells after yellow fever vaccination. MiXCR, applied by TCRdb to the 5' RACE reads, yields one record per CDR3 protein. The sample has about 140,000 distinct CDR3 sequences; about 8% are singletons. The sequences come from CD4+ T cells sorted from PBMCs, collected 5 days after the yellow fever booster vaccination. These receptors came from a young man who received the YFV17D yellow fever vaccine.

Ten or more counts support this clonotype. V gene TRBV24-1 combines with J gene TRBJ2-2; D might be TRBD2 (5 bases). Germline values: CDR1 KGHDR, CDR2 SFDVKD. The CDR3 consists of 14 residues. Trimming took off 6 bases at V and 5 bases at J, with 12 bases between the two ends. This chain's CDR3 is CATSSARVTGELFF. CDR3 DNA: TGTGCCACCAGTTCAGCGAGGGTGACCGGGGAGCTGTTTTTT.

The sample holds many counts of this clonotype. CDR3 amino acids: CAWSHGGYGYTF. CDR3 in DNA: TGTGCCTGGAGCCACGGGGGCTATGGCTACACCTTC. This chain connects TRBV30 to TRBJ1-2; possibly TRBD1 for D (5 bases). Germline CDR1 GTSNPN, CDR2 SVGIG (reference sequence). The CDR3 length is 12 residues. V gave up 3 bases and J gave up 4 bases, with 9 bases separating them.

This clonotype appeared many times. V usage is TRBV5-1 and J usage is TRBJ1-1; D ambiguous. Germline V gives CDR1 SGHRS, CDR2 YFSETQ. Trimming took off 0 bases at V and 10 bases at J, with 13 bases between the two ends. The CDR3 contains 13 residues. In DNA form, the CDR3 reads TGCGCCAGCAGCTTGGACTTCAGCGGAGGAGCTTTCTTT. Protein: CASSLDFSGGAFF.

This clonotype was detected many times. This chain uses TRBV7-2 with TRBJ2-2; no reliable D call. V was cut by 4 bases and J by 7 bases, with 10 bases left in between. The CDR3 runs 13 residues. Per germline, CDR1 SGHTA and CDR2 FQGNSA. The CDR3 DNA follows: TGTGCCAGCAGCTACGACACGGGCGGGGAGCTGTTTTTT. Residues: CASSYDTGGELFF.

Many counts were recorded for this clonotype. The chain links TRBV4-3 to TRBJ2-3; no reliable D call. The germline V and J ends were trimmed by 1 base and 4 bases, with 12 bases remaining between them. Germline CDR1 and CDR2: LGHNA and YSLEER. The length of the CDR3 is 15 residues. The CDR3 sequence: CASSQGSLKADTQYF. DNA for the CDR3: TGCGCCAGCAGCCAAGGGTCACTAAAAGCAGATACGCAGTATTTT.